This T cell receptor beta chain stems from a study of early T cells in non-severe SARS-CoV-2 infection. Study overall: Sequenced material consisted of bulk RNA (from unsorted whole blood), and chains were unpaired.

Germline CDR1 and CDR2: MNHNY and SVGAGI (reference sequence). CDR3 size: 19 residues. Germline trimming cut 6 bases from V and 3 bases from J; bases unmatched to any gene: 19. MiXCR, applied by TCRdb to the 5' RACE reads, yields one record per CDR3 protein. This sample has some 82,000 distinct CDR3 sequences, with approximately 6% found just once. This clonotype was recorded at least ten times. This clonotype was obtained from an adult who was a healthcare worker with PCR-confirmed SARS-CoV-2 infection or an uninfected control (not recorded which). V usage is TRBV6-6 and J usage is TRBJ1-5; 8 nucleotides align to TRBD1. The sample taken for sequencing was whole blood. The CDR3, as DNA: TGTGCCAGCAGAGCAATCCAGAGGACAGGGACGGTTAACAATCAGCCCCAGCATTTT. It translates to CASRAIQRTGTVNNQPQHF.